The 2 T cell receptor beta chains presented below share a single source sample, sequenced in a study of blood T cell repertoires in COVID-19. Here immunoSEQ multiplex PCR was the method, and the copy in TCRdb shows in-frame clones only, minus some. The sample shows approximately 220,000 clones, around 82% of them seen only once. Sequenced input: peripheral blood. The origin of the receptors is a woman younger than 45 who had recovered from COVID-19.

CDR3 nucleotide sequence: TGTGCCAGCAGTGACCGTTCGGGGGGCGATTTCAAAAAACTGTTTTTT. Amino acid sequence: CASSDRSGGDFKKLFF. V usage is TRBV6-1 and J usage is TRBJ1-4; a possible D gene is TRBD1 (6 bases). The germline gives CDR1 MNHNS, CDR2 SASEGT. V lost 3 bases and J lost 9, with 20 bases in between. The CDR3 runs to 16 residues.

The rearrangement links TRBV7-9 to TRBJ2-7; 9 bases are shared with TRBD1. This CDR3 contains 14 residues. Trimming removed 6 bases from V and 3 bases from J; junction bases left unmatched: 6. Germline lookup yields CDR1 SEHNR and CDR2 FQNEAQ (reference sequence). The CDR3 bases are TGTGCCAGCAGACCTACAGGGGGCGACTACGAGCAGTACTTC. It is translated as CASRPTGGDYEQYF.